This entry lists 29 T cell receptor beta chains sequenced from one sample in a study of blood T cell repertoires in COVID-19 (TCRdb year 2020). Library preparation used the immunoSEQ multiplex PCR assay. This immuneACCESS table, as held by TCRdb, lists in-frame sequences with V and J called but not all clones. Of the missing ones, under half trace to an unresolved V gene in checked studies; the others have no known cause. The sample table lists about 400,000 clones, roughly 89% of them with a count of one. 10% of the sample is held by the ten biggest clonotypes. Sequencing input: PBMCs or T cells enriched from blood (not recorded which). The receptors shown here come from a woman aged 45-65 years who had recovered from COVID-19.

J is TRBJ1-2 and V is TRBV6-5; D is ambiguous. Trimming took 7 bases from V and 4 from J, leaving 19 bases between them. CDR3 length: 15 residues. The germline gives CDR1 MNHEY, CDR2 SVGAGI. The CDR3 loop is CASTLDYSSIYGYTF. In DNA, the CDR3 is TGTGCCAGCACCCTAGACTACAGCAGCATCTATGGCTACACCTTC.

This clone was counted once. The CDR3 spells CASSQPDQPQHF. The CDR3 region has the DNA TGTGCCAGCAGCCAACCCGATCAGCCCCAGCATTTT. This chain links TRBV3-1 (or the pseudogene TRBV3-2) with TRBJ1-5; D not resolved. Germline V gene lookup returns CDR1 LGHDT and CDR2 YNNKEL (reference sequence). The CDR3 covers 12 residues. The V and J ends lost 2 bases and 5 bases respectively, with 4 bases between them.

The chain carries TRBV15 and TRBJ1-5; TRBD1 is a possible D gene (5 bases). V shed 1 base and J shed 7 bases, with 14 bases lying between them. Looked up from germline, CDR1 is LNHNV and CDR2 is YYDKDF (reference sequence). The CDR3 is 15 residues long. The CDR3, as DNA: TGTGCCACCAGCAGAGGGCCGGGGGGAGGCCAGCCCCAGCATTTT. It is translated as CATSRGPGGGQPQHF. Variable domain in full (rest from reference TRBV15 and TRBJ1-5): DAMVIQNPRYQVTQFGKPVTLSCSQTLNHNVMYWYQQKSSQAPKLLFHYYDKDFNNEADTPDNFQSRRPNTSFCFLDIRSPGLGDTAMYLCATSRGPGGGQPQHFGDGTRLSIL.

The chain is built from TRBV27 and TRBJ1-1; 7 nucleotides line up with TRBD1. The trim removed 8 bases at V and 5 bases at J, leaving 5 bases unmatched. The CDR3 is made up of 12 amino acids. The germline V gene has CDR1 MNHEY and CDR2 SMNVEV (reference sequence). The CDR3 region is CASRQGLTEAFF. CDR3 DNA sequence: TGTGCCAGCCGACAGGGTCTAACTGAAGCTTTCTTT.

The rearrangement uses TRBV6-1 and TRBJ1-2; maybe TRBD1 (5 bases). Trimming removed 0 bases at V and 8 bases at J, with 16 bases between. The germline CDR1 and CDR2 sequences are MNHNS and SASEGT. The length of the CDR3 is 15 residues. CDR3 loop: CASSEAFEQVYGYTF. The CDR3 nucleotides are TGTGCCAGCAGTGAAGCGTTCGAACAGGTTTACGGCTACACCTTC.

CDR3 DNA sequence: TGTGCCAGCAGCTTGGGGCCGGGACAGGGGGCCTATGGCTACACCTTC. Translating it yields CASSLGPGQGAYGYTF. The chain employs TRBV5-6 and TRBJ1-2, with 12 bases identical to TRBD1. Trimming removed 0 bases from V and 4 bases from J; junction bases left unmatched: 4. The V gene's germline CDR1 is SGHDT and CDR2 YYEEEE. The CDR3 totals 16 residues.

The rearrangement links TRBV29-1 to TRBJ2-3, with D tentatively TRBD2 (6 bases). Germline CDR1 and CDR2: SQVTM and ANQGSEA. The germline V and J ends were trimmed by 1 base and 3 bases, with 11 bases remaining between them. The CDR3 totals 14 residues. The CDR3 is CSVEGTMRTDTQYF. CDR3 coding DNA: TGCAGCGTTGAAGGGACTATGAGGACAGATACGCAGTATTTT.

The chain has TRBV5-5 and TRBJ1-2; a weak D match, TRBD1 (6 bases). Trimming removed 4 bases at V and 1 base at J, with 8 bases between. This CDR3 is built from 13 residues. CDR1 and CDR2 from the germline V gene are SGHKS and YYEKEE (reference sequence). CDR3: CASSPDSNYGYTF. The CDR3 DNA reads TGTGCCAGCAGCCCGGACAGTAACTATGGCTACACCTTC.

This clone was seen only once. The rearrangement joins TRBV4-3 to TRBJ1-1; D might be TRBD1 (6 bases). Trimming cost V 1 base and J 4 bases, with 10 bases left between them. Germline V gives CDR1 LGHNA, CDR2 YSLEER. The CDR3 totals 14 residues. The CDR3 DNA sequence: TGCGCCAGCAGCCAAGTACAGGGCGGCACTGAAGCTTTCTTT. This codes for CASSQVQGGTEAFF.

The genes are TRBV6-1 and TRBJ1-4; TRBD1 matches at 7 bases. V was pared by 2 bases and J by 3 bases, with 12 bases of the junction left unmatched. CDR3 size: 18 residues. Per germline, CDR1 MNHNS and CDR2 SASEGT. DNA of the CDR3: TGTGCCAGCAGTGAAACTTCCGGGAGGGGGCGAGCTAATGAAAAACTGTTTTTT. Translation: CASSETSGRGRANEKLFF.

This clone has more than one count but fewer than ten. The chain links TRBV2 to TRBJ1-1, with D perhaps TRBD1 (5 bases). Per the germline V gene, CDR1 is SNHLY and CDR2 is FYNNEI. This CDR3 has 13 amino acids. The ends were cut back, 2 bases at V and 8 bases at J, with 12 bases in the middle. CDR3 nucleotides: TGTGCCAGCAGTGAATTGCAGGGCCGGGAAGCTTTCTTT. Translated, it gives CASSELQGREAFF. Complete variable domain (other parts from reference TRBV2 and TRBJ1-1): EPEVTQTPSHQVTQMGQEVILRCVPISNHLYFYWYRQILGQKVEFLVSFYNNEISEKSEIFDDQFSVERPDGSNFTLKIRSTKLEDSAMYFCASSELQGREAFFGQGTRLTVV.

This clone occurred once. The CDR3 bases are TGTGCCAGCAGCTTGGATCAGGGCTCCTATGGCTACACCTTC. Its protein is CASSLDQGSYGYTF. The chain links TRBV5-6 to TRBJ1-2; TRBD1 might be the D (5 bases). V lost 0 bases and J 4 bases, leaving 10 bases between the germline ends. CDR1 is SGHDT and CDR2 is YYEEEE in the germline V gene. This CDR3 contains 14 residues.

This rearrangement joins TRBV2 to TRBJ2-7; TRBD1 matches at 8 bases. The CDR3 sequence is 13 residues long. V was clipped by 8 bases and J by 3 bases; unmatched bases: 6. The germline gives CDR1 SNHLY, CDR2 FYNNEI. CDR3 bases: TGTGCCAGCCTTACGACAGGGGACTACGAGCAGTACTTC. It encodes CASLTTGDYEQYF.

This chain links TRBV9 with TRBJ1-1; no firm D call. Germline V gene sequence: CDR1 SGDLS, CDR2 YYNGEE. V was pared by 3 bases and J by 1 base, with 10 bases between. The CDR3 totals 14 residues. CDR3 coding DNA: TGTGCCAGCAGCGCCCACCTCGGGAACACTGAAGCTTTCTTT. Protein product: CASSAHLGNTEAFF.

The chain has TRBV19 and TRBJ2-1, with D perhaps matching TRBD1 (5 bases). Germline V lookup: CDR1 LNHDA, CDR2 SQIVND (reference sequence). This CDR3 region has 13 residues. V lost 5 bases, J lost 4 bases, and 9 bases lay in between. CDR3 in DNA: TGTGCCAGTAGTCAGGGAATTTACAATGAGCAGTTCTTC. Translated, it gives CASSQGIYNEQFF.

The gene calls are TRBV28 and TRBJ2-5; 7 bases are a match to TRBD2. This CDR3 spans 16 amino acids. Germline V CDR1 and CDR2: MDHEN, SYDVKM. Trimming cost V 7 bases and J 0 bases; bases outside gene matches: 11. The CDR3 here is CASISTSVIHQETQYF. The CDR3 DNA reads as TGTGCCAGCATCTCTACTAGCGTAATCCACCAAGAGACCCAGTACTTC.

This chain uses TRBV6-6 with TRBJ1-5; no reliable D call. The CDR3 spans 16 residues. V dropped 4 bases and J dropped 2 bases, with 15 bases sitting between them. Germline lookup yields CDR1 MNHNY and CDR2 SVGAGI (reference sequence). The CDR3 sequence is CASSSFGLLRNQPQHF. CDR3 DNA: TGTGCCAGCAGTTCGTTTGGGCTGCTACGCAATCAGCCCCAGCATTTT.

The chain employs TRBV6-5 and TRBJ2-7; 7 positions agree with TRBD1. The germline V gene encodes CDR1 MNHEY and CDR2 SVGAGI. CDR3 length equals 14 residues. With V trimmed by 2 bases and J by 2 bases, 3 bases remained unmatched. This CDR3 is CASSYHRGTYEQYF. The CDR3 coding sequence is TGTGCCAGCAGTTACCACAGGGGAACCTACGAGCAGTACTTC.

The chain recombines TRBV5-1 with TRBJ2-7, with D perhaps TRBD1 (6 bases). The CDR3 contains 13 residues. Trimming took off 6 bases at V and 2 bases at J, with 12 bases between the two ends. Per germline, CDR1 SGHRS and CDR2 YFSETQ. The CDR3 DNA reads TGCGCCAGCAAGCGGACAGAAGCCTACGAGCAGTACTTC. Protein product: CASKRTEAYEQYF.

The chain combines TRBV28 with TRBJ1-5; 9 nucleotides line up with TRBD1. The CDR3 contains 15 residues. Unmatched junction bases numbered 5, after V lost 3 bases and J lost 5 bases. CDR1 is MDHEN, CDR2 SYDVKM, per germline. CDR3: CASSFNTGGHQPQHF. CDR3 nucleotide sequence: TGTGCCAGCAGTTTCAATACAGGGGGCCATCAGCCCCAGCATTTT.

The chain combines TRBV5-5 with TRBJ2-7; D is uncertain. This CDR3 is 13 amino acids long. Germline loops: CDR1 SGHKS, CDR2 YYEKEE (reference sequence). The V end was cut by 2 bases, the J end by 5 bases, with 11 bases between. For the CDR3, the DNA is TGTGCCAGCAGCTTCTCGTCCCCTAACGAGCAGTACTTC. Its protein product is CASSFSSPNEQYF.

This chain links TRBV6-2 or TRBV6-3 with TRBJ1-1; D call uncertain. The CDR3 totals 12 residues. The germline V gene encodes CDR1 MNHEY and CDR2 SVGEGT. The ends were cut back, 2 bases at V and 10 bases at J, with 11 bases in the middle. Here the CDR3 DNA reads TGTGCCAGCAGTTACGGCCCCAATGGAGCTTTCTTT. It encodes CASSYGPNGAFF.

The V gene is TRBV11-2, the J gene TRBJ1-3; D is possibly TRBD1 (5 bases). This CDR3 is built from 16 residues. Germline V CDR1 and CDR2: SGHAT, FQNNGV. V lost 5 bases and J 2 bases, leaving 16 bases between the germline ends. CDR3 amino acids: CASSQGGAGTGNTIYF. The CDR3 DNA sequence: TGTGCCAGCAGCCAAGGCGGGGCAGGGACTGGAAACACCATATATTTT.

The rearrangement joins TRBV6-6 to TRBJ1-3, with D possibly matching TRBD1 (5 bases). With 4 bases removed from V and 2 bases from J, the gap between germline ends came to 15 bases. Germline V gene data show CDR1 as MNHNY and CDR2 as SVGAGI (reference sequence). This CDR3 is 16 amino acids long. This CDR3 reads CASSFSRAVTGNTIYF. The CDR3 nucleotides read TGTGCCAGCAGTTTTAGCAGGGCAGTCACTGGAAACACCATATATTTT.

This chain connects TRBV3-1 (or the pseudogene TRBV3-2) to TRBJ2-1; perhaps TRBD2 as D (6 bases). V lost 2 bases to trimming and J lost 10 bases, with 9 bases between them. The CDR3 extends over 12 amino acids. Germline lookup yields CDR1 LGHDT and CDR2 YNNKEL (reference sequence). In DNA, the CDR3 is TGTGCCAGCAGCCAACGCGGGACCGAGCAGTTCTTC. It is translated as CASSQRGTEQFF.

The V gene is TRBV2, the J gene TRBJ1-5; 7 nucleotides match TRBD1. With 3 bases clipped from V and 7 bases from J, the junction kept 3 bases outside the gene matches. This CDR3 region has 13 residues. Germline V gene sequence: CDR1 SNHLY, CDR2 FYNNEI. In DNA form, the CDR3 reads TGTGCCAGCAGTGACAGGGGGTCGCAGCCCCAGCATTTT. Amino acid sequence: CASSDRGSQPQHF.

Points on this clone: Other DNA sequences within the sample encode an identical CDR3. The chain employs TRBV5-1 and TRBJ1-2, with 8 bases matching TRBD1. CDR3 length equals 12 residues. Looked up from germline, CDR1 is SGHRS and CDR2 is YFSETQ. With 4 bases clipped from V and 7 bases from J, the junction kept 3 bases outside the gene matches. This CDR3 reads CASSPDRAGYTF. The CDR3 DNA reads TGCGCCAGCAGCCCGGACAGGGCTGGCTACACCTTC.

V gene TRBV19 combines with J gene TRBJ1-1, with D maybe TRBD1 (5 bases). Germline V gene lookup returns CDR1 LNHDA and CDR2 SQIVND (reference sequence). The CDR3 has 15 amino acids. Trimming pared 4 bases from V and 1 base from J, leaving 13 bases between. CDR3 in amino acids: CASSRMDTPNTEAFF. In nucleotides, the CDR3 is TGTGCCAGTAGTAGAATGGACACGCCGAACACTGAAGCTTTCTTT.

This clone came up a few times. J is TRBJ1-1 and V is TRBV7-2, with unresolved D. CDR3 length equals 14 residues. The ends were cut back, 2 bases at V and 11 bases at J, with 18 bases in the middle. The germline V gene encodes CDR1 SGHTA and CDR2 FQGNSA. This CDR3 is CASSLIDGRSEAFF. The CDR3 nucleotides are TGTGCCAGCAGCTTAATAGACGGCCGTTCGGAGGCTTTCTTT.